This T cell receptor (beta chain) was identified in a study of molecular identifiers for immune sequencing clone quantification. Study results and limitations: Clones exceeding 20 RNA copies carried over 99% of effector molecules but under 1% of naive-cell molecules.

To note about this clonotype: Its specificity is not known.

Libraries used 20,000 to 1,000,000 sorted naive CD8 T cells and 10%, 30% or 50% RNA input. Sorting recovered naive CD8 T cells on a CD8+CD4-CCR7+CD45RA+ profile. Previously reported methods and listed TCR primers produced the bulk TCR libraries. TCRdb re-derived calls from the PCR reads in MiXCR, one entry per CDR3 protein. The data contain some 320,000 distinct CDR3 sequences, roughly a quarter of them singletons. CDR3 length equals 17 residues. Germline loops: CDR1 SGDLS, CDR2 YYNGEE. V lost 0 bases to trimming and J lost 2 bases; unmatched junction nucleotides: 8. The chain carries TRBV9 and TRBJ2-5; 9 bases match TRBD2. Material for sequencing was naive CD8+ T cells from blood, with Jurkat cell RNA spiked in. Subset defined: FACS-sorted CD8+CD4-CCR7+CD45RA+ naive T cells. The TCR was taken from a human donor in good health. Some libraries in this study had Jurkat cell RNA spiked in. The CDR3 DNA is TGTGCCAGCAGCGTAGGGGGTAGCGGGGGCCAACAAGAGACCCAGTACTTC. Amino acid sequence: CASSVGGSGGQQETQYF. Based on the CDR3 plus reference TRBV9 and TRBJ2-5, the full variable domain is DSGVTQTPKHLITATGQRVTLRCSPRSGDLSVYWYQQSLDQGLQFLIQYYNGEERAKGNILERFSAQQFPDLHSELNLSSLELGDSALYFCASSVGGSGGQQETQYFGPGTRLLVL.